This TCR beta chain was recorded in a study of blood T cell repertoires in COVID-19. Whole-study context: Spain, Italy and the United States supplied samples that represented acute and convalescent COVID-19. PBMCs, B-cell-depleted T cells, or T cells provided the cDNA or gDNA that made up the material.

The V end lost 6 bases, the J end lost 7 bases, and 15 bases lay between the germline ends. The germline CDR1 and CDR2 sequences are MGHDK and SYGVNS. The CDR3 contains 13 residues. Original handling: Reference gene primer amplification in the assay estimated nucleated cell counts. This table comes from immunoSEQ multiplex PCR, and its TCRdb copy is limited to in-frame clones, with some not included. For V, J and clone size, that table is used; D and trimming come from the DNA. Here the sample spans just over 200,000 clones, over 60% being singletons. The receptor comes from a woman aged 65 to 85 with acute or convalescent COVID-19. Sequences were obtained from peripheral blood. The V gene is TRBV25-1, the J gene TRBJ1-2, with D perhaps matching TRBD1 (6 bases). This chain's CDR3 is CASSRTGSPGYTF. The DNA for the CDR3 is TGTGCCAGCAGCAGAACAGGGAGTCCTGGCTACACCTTC.